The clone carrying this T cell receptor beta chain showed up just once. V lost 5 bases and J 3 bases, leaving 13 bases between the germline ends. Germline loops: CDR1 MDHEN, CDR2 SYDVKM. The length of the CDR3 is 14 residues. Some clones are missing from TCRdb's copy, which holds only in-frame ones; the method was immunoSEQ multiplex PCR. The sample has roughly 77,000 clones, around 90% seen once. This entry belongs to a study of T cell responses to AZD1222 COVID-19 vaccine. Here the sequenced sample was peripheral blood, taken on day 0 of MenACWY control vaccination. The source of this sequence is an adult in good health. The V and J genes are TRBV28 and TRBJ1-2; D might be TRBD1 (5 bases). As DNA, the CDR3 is TGTGCCAGCAGTCTCCCAGGGCCTTACTATGGCTACACCTTC. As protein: CASSLPGPYYGYTF.